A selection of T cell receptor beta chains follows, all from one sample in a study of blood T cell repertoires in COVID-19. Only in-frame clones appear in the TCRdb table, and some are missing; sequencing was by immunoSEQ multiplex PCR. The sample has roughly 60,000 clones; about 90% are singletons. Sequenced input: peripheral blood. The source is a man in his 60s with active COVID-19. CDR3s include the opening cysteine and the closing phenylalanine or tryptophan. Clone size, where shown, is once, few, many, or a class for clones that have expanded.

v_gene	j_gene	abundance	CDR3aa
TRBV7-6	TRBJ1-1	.	CASSSYVLTGKNTEAFF
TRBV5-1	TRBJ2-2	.	CASSLQDRIKAGELFF
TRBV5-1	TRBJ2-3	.	CASSLSEGADTQYF
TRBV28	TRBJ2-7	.	CASSTPGQGFHEQYF
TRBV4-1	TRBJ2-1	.	CASNARVSASPLKNNEQFF
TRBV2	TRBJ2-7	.	CASSAGAYEQYF
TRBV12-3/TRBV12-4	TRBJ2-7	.	CASSLLAGYEQYF
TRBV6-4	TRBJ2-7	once	CASRAGQGAEQYF
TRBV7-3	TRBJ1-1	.	CASSLNGGERAFF
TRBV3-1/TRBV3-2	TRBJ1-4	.	CASSQDRGANEKLFF
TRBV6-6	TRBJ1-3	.	CASSDGQGEGNTIYF
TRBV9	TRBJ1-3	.	CASSSEISGNTIYF
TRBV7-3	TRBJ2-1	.	CASSSQAYVEQFF
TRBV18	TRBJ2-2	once	CASSPQGQDFRELFF
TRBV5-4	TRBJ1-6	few	CASSRTSTGNSPLHF
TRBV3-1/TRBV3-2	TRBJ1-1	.	CASSPGATEAFF
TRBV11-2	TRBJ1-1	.	CASSPQVGMNTEAFF
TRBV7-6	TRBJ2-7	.	CASSPTSGAYEQYF
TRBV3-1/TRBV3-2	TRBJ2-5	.	CASSREGRWETQYF
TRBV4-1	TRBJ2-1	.	CASSGRAGNEQFF
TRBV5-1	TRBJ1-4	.	CASSAVRGMEEKLFF
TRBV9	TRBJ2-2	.	CASSGRDYITGELFF
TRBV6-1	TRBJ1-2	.	CASSDIGQVYGYTF
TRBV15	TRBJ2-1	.	CATSTDLRTGGLYNEQFF